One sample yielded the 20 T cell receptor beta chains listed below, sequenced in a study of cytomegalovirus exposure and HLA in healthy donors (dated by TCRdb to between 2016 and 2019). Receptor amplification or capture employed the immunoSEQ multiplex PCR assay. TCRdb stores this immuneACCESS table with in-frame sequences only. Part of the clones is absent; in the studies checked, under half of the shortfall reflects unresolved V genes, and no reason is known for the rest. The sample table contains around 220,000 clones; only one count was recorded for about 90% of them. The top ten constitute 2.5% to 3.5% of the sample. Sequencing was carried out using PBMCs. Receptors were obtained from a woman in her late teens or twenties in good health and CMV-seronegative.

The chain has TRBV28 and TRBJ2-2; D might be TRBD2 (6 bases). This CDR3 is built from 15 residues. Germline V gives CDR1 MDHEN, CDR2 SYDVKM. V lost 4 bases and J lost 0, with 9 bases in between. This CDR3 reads CASSSEGPNTGELFF. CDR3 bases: TGTGCCAGCAGTTCGGAGGGCCCGAACACCGGGGAGCTGTTTTTT.

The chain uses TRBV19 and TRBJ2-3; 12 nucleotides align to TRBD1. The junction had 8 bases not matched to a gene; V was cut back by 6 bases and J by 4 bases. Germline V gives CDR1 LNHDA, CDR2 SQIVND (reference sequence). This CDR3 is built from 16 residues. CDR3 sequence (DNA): TGTGCCAGTAGCCACCCGGGACAGGGGGCGGCAGATACGCAGTATTTT. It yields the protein CASSHPGQGAADTQYF.

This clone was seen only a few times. The CDR3 region is CASIFRSQGQFDTEAFF. DNA of the CDR3: TGTGCCAGCATTTTTCGCAGTCAGGGGCAGTTTGACACTGAAGCTTTCTTT. This chain uses TRBV2 with TRBJ1-1; possible D gene TRBD1, 6 bases. Germline V gene sequence: CDR1 SNHLY, CDR2 FYNNEI. Trimming cost V 7 bases and J 3 bases, with 24 bases left between them. CDR3 size: 17 residues.

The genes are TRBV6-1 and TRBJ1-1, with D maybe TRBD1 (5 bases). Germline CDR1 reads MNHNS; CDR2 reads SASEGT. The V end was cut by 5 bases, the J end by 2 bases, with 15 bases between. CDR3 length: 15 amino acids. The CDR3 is CASSTWDGGNTEAFF. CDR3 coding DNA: TGTGCCAGCAGTACCTGGGACGGGGGTAACACTGAAGCTTTCTTT.

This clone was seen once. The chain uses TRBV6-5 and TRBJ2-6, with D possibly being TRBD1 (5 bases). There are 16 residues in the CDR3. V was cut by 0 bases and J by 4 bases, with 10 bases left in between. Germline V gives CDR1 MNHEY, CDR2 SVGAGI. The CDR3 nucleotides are TGTGCCAGCAGTTACTCGGCAGGGCTCGGGGCCAACGTCCTGACTTTC. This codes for CASSYSAGLGANVLTF.

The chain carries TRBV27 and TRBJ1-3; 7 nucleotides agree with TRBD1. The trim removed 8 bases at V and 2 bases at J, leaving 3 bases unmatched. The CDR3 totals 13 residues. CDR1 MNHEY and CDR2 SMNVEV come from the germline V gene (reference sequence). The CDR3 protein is CASGDSAGNTIYF. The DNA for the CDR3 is TGTGCCAGCGGGGACAGTGCTGGAAACACCATATATTTT.

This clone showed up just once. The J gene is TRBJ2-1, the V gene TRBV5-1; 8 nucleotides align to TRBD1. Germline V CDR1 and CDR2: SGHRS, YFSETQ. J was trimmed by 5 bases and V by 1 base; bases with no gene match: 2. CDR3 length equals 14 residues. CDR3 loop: CASSLNRGDNEQFF. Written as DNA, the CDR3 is TGCGCCAGCAGCTTGAACAGGGGGGACAATGAGCAGTTCTTC.

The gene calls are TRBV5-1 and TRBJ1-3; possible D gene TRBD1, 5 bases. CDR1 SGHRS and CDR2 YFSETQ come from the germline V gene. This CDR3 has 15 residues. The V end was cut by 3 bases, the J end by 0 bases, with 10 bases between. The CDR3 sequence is CASSSQGSSGNTIYF. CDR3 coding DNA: TGCGCCAGCAGCTCTCAGGGCAGCTCTGGAAACACCATATATTTT.

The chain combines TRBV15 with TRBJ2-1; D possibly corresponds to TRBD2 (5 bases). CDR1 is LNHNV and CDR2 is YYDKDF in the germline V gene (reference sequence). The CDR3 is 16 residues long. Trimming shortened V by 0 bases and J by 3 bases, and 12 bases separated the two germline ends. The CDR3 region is CATSREAEPLYNEQFF. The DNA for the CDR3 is TGTGCCACCAGCAGAGAAGCGGAGCCTCTCTACAATGAGCAGTTCTTC.

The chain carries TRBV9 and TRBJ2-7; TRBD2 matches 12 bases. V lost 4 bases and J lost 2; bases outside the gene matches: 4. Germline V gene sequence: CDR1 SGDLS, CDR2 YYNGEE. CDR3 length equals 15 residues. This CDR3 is CASSSGLAGTYEQYF. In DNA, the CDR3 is TGTGCCAGCAGCTCGGGACTAGCGGGCACCTACGAGCAGTACTTC. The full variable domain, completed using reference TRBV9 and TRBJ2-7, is DSGVTQTPKHLITATGQRVTLRCSPRSGDLSVYWYQQSLDQGLQFLIQYYNGEERAKGNILERFSAQQFPDLHSELNLSSLELGDSALYFCASSSGLAGTYEQYFGPGTRLTVT.

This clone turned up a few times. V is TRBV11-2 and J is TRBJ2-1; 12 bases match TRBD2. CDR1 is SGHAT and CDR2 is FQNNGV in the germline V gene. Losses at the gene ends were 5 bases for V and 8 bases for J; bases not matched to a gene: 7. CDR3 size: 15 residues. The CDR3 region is CASSPGLAGRDEQFF. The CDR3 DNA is TGTGCCAGCAGCCCCGGACTAGCGGGACGCGATGAGCAGTTCTTC.

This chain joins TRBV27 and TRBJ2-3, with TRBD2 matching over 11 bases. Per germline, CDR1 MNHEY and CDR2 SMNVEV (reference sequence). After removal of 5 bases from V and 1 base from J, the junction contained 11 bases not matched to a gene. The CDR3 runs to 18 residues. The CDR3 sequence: CASSRLAGGRQGTDTQYF. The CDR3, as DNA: TGTGCCAGCAGTCGGCTAGCGGGAGGACGACAAGGCACAGATACGCAGTATTTT.

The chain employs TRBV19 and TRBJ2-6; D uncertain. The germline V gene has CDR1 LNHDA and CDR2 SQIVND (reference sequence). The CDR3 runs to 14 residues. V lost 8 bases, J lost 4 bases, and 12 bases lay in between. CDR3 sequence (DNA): TGTGCCAGTGCCGCCACAGAAGGGGCCAACGTCCTGACTTTC. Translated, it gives CASAATEGANVLTF.

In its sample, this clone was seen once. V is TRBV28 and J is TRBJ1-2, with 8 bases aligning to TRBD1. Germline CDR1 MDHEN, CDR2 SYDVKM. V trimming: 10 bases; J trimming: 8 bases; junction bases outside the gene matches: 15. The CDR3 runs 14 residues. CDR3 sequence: CATWTGPIKGGYTF. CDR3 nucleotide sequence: TGTGCCACATGGACAGGGCCAATTAAGGGCGGCTACACCTTC.

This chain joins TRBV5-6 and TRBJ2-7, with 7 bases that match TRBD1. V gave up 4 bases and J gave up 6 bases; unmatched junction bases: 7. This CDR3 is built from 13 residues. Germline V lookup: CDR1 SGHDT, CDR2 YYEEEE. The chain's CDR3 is CASSETGYFEQYF. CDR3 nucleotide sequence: TGTGCCAGCAGCGAGACAGGGTATTTCGAGCAGTACTTC. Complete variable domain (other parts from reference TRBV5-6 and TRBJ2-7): DAGVTQSPTHLIKTRGQQVTLRCSPKSGHDTVSWYQQALGQGPQFIFQYYEEEERQRGNFPDRFSGHQFPNYSSELNVNALLLGDSALYLCASSETGYFEQYFGPGTRLTVT.

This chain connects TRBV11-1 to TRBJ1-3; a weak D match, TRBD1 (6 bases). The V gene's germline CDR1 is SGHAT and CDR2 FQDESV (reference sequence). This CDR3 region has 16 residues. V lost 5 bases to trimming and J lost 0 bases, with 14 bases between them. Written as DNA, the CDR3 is TGTGCCAGCAGCCCACGGACAGCTCTCTCTGGAAACACCATATATTTT. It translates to CASSPRTALSGNTIYF.

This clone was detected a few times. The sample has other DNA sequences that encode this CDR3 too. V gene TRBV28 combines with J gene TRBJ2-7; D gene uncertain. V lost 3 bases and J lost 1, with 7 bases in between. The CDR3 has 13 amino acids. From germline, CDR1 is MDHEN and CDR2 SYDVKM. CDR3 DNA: TGTGCCAGCAGTTTCGCGAGATCCTACGAGCAGTACTTC. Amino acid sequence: CASSFARSYEQYF.

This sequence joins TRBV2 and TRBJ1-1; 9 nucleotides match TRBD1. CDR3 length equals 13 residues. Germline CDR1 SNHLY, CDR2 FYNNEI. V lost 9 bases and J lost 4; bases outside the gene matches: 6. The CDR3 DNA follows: TGTGCCAGAGAGAACAGGGGGCGCACTGAAGCTTTCTTT. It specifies CARENRGRTEAFF.

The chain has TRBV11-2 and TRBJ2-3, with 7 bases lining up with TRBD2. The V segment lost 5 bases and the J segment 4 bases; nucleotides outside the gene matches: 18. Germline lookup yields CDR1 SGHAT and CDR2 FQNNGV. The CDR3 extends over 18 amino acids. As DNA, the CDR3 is TGTGCCAGCAGCGCATTTGGGACTACCGGCCAATATCCAGATACGCAGTATTTT. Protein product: CASSAFGTTGQYPDTQYF.

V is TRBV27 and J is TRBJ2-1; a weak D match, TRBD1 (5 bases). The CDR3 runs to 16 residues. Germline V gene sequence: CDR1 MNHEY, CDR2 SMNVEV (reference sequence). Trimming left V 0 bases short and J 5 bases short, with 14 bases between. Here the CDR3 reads CASSLSSRALNNEQFF. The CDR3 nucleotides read TGTGCCAGCAGTTTATCATCCAGGGCTCTTAACAATGAGCAGTTCTTC.